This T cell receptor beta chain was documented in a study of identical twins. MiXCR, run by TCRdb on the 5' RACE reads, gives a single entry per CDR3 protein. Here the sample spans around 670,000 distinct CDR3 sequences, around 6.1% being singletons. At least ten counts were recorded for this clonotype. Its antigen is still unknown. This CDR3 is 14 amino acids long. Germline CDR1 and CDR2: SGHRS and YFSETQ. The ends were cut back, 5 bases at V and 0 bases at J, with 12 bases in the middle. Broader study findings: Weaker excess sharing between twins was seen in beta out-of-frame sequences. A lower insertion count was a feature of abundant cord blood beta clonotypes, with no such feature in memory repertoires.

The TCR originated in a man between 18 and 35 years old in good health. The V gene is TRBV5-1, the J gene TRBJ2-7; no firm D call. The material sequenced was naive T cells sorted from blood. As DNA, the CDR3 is TGCGCCAGCAGACGGACCGCTAACTCCTACGAGCAGTACTTC. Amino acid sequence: CASRRTANSYEQYF.